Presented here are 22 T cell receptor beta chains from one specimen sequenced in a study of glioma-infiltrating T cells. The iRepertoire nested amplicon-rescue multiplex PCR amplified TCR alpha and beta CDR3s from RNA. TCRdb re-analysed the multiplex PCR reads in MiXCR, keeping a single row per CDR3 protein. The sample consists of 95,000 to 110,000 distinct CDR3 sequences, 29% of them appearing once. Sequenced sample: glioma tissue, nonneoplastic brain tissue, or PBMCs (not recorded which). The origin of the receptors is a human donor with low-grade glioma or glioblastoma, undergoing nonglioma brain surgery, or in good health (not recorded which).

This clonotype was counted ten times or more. This chain's CDR3 is CASRPGGTLETQYF. The CDR3 coding sequence is TGTGCCAGCAGGCCCGGGGGAACCTTGGAGACCCAGTACTTC. This rearrangement joins TRBV6-1 to TRBJ2-5; possible D gene TRBD2, 6 bases. V was clipped by 6 bases and J by 5 bases, with 16 bases between them. The CDR3 is 14 residues long. The germline V gene encodes CDR1 MNHNS and CDR2 SASEGT.

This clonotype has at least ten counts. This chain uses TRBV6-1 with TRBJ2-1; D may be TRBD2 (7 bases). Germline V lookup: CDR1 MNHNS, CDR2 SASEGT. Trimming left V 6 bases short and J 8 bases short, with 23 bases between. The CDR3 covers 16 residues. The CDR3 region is CASRGVEGGRLDEQFF. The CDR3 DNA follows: TGTGCCAGCAGGGGGGTGGAGGGGGGGCGTCTCGATGAGCAGTTCTTC.

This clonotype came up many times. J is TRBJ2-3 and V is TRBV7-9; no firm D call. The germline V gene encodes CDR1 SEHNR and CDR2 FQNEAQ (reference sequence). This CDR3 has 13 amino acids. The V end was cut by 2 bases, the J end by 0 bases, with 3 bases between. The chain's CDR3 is CASSLLSTDTQYF. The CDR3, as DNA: TGTGCCAGCAGCTTACTGAGCACAGATACGCAGTATTTT.

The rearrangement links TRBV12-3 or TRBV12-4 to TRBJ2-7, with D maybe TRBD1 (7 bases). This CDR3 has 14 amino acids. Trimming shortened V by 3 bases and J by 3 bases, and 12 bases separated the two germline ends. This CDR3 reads CASSFAGQIYEQYF. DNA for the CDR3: TGTGCCAGCAGTTTTGCGGGACAGATCTACGAGCAGTACTTC.

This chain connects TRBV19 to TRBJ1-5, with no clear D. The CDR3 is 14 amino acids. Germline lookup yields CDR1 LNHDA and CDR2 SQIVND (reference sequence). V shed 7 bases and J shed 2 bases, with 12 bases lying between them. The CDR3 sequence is CASTFGSGNQPQHF. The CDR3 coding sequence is TGTGCCAGTACCTTTGGGTCAGGCAATCAGCCCCAGCATTTT.

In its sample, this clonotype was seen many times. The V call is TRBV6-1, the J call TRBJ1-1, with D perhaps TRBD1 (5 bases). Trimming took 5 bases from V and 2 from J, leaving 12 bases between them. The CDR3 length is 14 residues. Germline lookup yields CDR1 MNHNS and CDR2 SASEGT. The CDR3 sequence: CASSLPTGNTEAFF. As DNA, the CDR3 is TGTGCCAGCAGTCTTCCAACAGGTAACACTGAAGCTTTCTTT.

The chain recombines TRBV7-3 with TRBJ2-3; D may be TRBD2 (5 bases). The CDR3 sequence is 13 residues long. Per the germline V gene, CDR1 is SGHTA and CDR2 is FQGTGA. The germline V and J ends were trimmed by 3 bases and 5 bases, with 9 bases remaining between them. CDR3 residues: CASSFGGLDTQYF. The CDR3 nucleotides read TGTGCCAGCAGCTTCGGCGGGCTAGATACGCAGTATTTT.

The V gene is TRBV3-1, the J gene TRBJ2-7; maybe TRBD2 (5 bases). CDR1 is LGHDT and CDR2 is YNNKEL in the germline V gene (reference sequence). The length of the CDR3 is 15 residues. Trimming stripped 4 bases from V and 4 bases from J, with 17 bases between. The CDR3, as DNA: TGTGCCAGCAGCCCCGCCTCGGGGTCCGCGTACGAGCAGTACTTC. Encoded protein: CASSPASGSAYEQYF.

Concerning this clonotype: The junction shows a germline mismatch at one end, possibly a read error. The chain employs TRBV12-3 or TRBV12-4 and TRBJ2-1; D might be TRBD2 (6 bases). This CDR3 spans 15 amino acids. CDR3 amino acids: CASSAREPVRNEQSF. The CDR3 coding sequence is TGTGCCAGCAGTGCCCGGGAGCCGGTTAGAAATGAGCAGTCCTTC.

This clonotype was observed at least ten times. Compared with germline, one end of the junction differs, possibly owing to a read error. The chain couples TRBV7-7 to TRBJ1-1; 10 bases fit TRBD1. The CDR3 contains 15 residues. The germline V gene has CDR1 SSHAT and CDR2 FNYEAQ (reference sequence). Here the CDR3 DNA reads TGTGCTAGCAGCCCCATGACAGGGGGCACCACTGAAGCTTTCTTT. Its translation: CASSPMTGGTTEAFF.

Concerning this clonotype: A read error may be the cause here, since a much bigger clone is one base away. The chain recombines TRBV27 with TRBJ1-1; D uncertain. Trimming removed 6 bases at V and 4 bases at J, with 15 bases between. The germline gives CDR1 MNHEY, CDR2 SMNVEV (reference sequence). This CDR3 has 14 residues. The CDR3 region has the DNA TGTGCCAGCAGCTACCAGGTTCAAAGCACTGAAGCTTTCTTT. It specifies CASSYQVQSTEAFF.

CDR3 residues: CASSQPPGGGSYEQYF. In DNA, the CDR3 is TGTGCCAGCAGTCAACCCCCGGGCGGGGGTTCCTACGAGCAGTACTTC. The gene calls are TRBV12-3 or TRBV12-4 and TRBJ2-7; 7 bases are a match to TRBD2. V lost 5 bases and J lost 1; bases outside the gene matches: 11. The CDR3 is 16 residues long.

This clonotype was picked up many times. In DNA form, the CDR3 reads TGCAGTGCTAGAGATAAGAGTACTGAAGCTTTCTTT. Protein product: CSARDKSTEAFF. This chain joins TRBV20-1 and TRBJ1-1; D gene uncertain. The V gene lost 0 bases and the J gene lost 5 bases, with 7 bases spanning the gap. Germline lookup yields CDR1 DFQATT and CDR2 SNEGSKA (reference sequence). The CDR3 is 12 residues long.

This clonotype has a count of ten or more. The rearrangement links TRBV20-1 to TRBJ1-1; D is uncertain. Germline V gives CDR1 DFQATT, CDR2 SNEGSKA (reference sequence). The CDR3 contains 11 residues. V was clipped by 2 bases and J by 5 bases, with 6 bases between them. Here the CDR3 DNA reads TGCAGTGCTAGAAGGGAGACTGAAGCTTTCTTT. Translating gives CSARRETEAFF.

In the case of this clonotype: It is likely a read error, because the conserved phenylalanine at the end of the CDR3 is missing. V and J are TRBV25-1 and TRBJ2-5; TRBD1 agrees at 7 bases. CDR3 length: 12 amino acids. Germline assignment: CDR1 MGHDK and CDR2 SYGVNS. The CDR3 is CASSGWDRTQYS. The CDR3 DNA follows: TGTGCTAGCAGTGGGTGGGACAGGACCCAGTACTCC.

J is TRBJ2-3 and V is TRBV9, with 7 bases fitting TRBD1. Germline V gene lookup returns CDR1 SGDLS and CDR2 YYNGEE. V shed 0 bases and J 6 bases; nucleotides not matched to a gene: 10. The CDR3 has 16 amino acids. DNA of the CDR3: TGTGCCAGCAGCGTAGTATCAGGGGGAACATCTGATACGCAGTATTTT. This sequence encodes CASSVVSGGTSDTQYF.

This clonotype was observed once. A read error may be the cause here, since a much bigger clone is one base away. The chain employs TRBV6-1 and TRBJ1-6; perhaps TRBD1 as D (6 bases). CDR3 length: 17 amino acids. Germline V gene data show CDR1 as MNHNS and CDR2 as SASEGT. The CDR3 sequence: CASTRYPGGSYNSALHF. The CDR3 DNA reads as TGTGCCAGCACTCGCTATCCGGGGGGCTCCTATAATTCAGCCCTCCACTTT.

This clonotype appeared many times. CDR3 amino acids: CASTMDRTGRGYTF. The CDR3 DNA sequence: TGTGCCAGCACCATGGACAGGACCGGACGTGGCTACACCTTC. The chain links TRBV6-1 to TRBJ1-2; the match to TRBD1 covers 7 bases. V lost 7 bases, J lost 7 bases, and 12 bases stayed unmatched. Germline CDR1 reads MNHNS; CDR2 reads SASEGT. The CDR3 consists of 14 residues.

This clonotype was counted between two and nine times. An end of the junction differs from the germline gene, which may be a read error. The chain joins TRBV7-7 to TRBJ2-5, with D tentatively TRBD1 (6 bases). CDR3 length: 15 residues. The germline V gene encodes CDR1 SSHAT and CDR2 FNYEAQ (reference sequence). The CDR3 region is CASSLGGSEKETQYF. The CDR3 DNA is TGTGCTAGCAGCTTAGGGGGATCCGAGAAAGAGACCCAGTACTTC.

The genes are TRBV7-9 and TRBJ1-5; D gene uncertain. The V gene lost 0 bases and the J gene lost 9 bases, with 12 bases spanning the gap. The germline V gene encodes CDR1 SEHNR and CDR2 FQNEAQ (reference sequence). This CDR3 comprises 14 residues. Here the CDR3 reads CASSLARSLGPQHF. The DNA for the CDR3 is TGTGCCAGCAGCTTAGCGAGGTCCCTTGGGCCCCAGCATTTT. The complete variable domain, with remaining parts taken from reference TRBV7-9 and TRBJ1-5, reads DTGVSQNPRHKITKRGQNVTFRCDPISEHNRLYWYRQTLGQGPEFLTYFQNEAQLEKSRLLSDRFSAERPKGSFSTLEIQRTEQGDSAMYLCASSLARSLGPQHFGDGTRLSIL.

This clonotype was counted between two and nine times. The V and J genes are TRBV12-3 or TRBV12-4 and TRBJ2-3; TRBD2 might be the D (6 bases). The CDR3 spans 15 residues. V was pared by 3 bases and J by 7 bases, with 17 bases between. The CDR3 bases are TGTGCCAGCAGTTTCGGGACCTGGGAGGTGAATACGCAGTATTTT. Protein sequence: CASSFGTWEVNTQYF.

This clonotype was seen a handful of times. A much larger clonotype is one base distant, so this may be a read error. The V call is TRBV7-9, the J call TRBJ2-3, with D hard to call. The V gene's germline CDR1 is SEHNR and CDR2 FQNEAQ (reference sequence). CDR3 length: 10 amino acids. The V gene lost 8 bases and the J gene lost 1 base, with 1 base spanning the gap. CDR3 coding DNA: TGTGCCAGCCGCACAGATACGCAGTATTTT. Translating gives CASRTDTQYF.